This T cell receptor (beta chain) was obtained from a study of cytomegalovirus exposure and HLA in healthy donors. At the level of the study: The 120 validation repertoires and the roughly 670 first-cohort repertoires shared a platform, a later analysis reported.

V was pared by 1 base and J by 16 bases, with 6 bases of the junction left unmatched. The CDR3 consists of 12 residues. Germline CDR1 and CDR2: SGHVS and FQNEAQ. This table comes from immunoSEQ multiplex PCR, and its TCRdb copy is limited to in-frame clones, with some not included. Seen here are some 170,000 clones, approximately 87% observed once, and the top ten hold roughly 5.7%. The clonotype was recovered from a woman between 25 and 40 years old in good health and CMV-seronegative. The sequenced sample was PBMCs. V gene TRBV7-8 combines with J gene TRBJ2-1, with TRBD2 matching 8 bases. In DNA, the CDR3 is TGTGCCAGCAGCTTAGGGGAGCGGGGGATTTTCTTC. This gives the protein CASSLGERGIFF. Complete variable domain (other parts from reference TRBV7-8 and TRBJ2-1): GAGVSQSPRYKVAKRGQDVALRCDPISGHVSLFWYQQALGQGPEFLTYFQNEAQLDKSGLPSDRFFAERPEGSVSTLKIQRTQQEDSAVYLCASSLGERGIFFGPGTRLTVL.